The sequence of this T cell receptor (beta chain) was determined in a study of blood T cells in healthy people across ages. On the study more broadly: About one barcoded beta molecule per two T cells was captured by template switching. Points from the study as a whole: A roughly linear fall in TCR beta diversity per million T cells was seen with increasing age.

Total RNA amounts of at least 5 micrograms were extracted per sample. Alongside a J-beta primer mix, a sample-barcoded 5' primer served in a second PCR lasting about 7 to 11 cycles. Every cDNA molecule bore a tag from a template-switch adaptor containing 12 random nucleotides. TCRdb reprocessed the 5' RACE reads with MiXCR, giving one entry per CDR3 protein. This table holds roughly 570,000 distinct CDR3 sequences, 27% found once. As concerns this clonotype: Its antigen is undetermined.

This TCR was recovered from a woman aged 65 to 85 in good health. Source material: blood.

This CDR3 is CSARVDQGWTDTQYF. CDR3 coding DNA: TGCAGTGCTAGAGTGGATCAGGGGTGGACAGATACGCAGTATTTT. The chain uses TRBV20-1 and TRBJ2-3, with D maybe TRBD1 (6 bases). Deletions cut 1 base from V and 3 bases from J, with 14 bases between. The length of the CDR3 is 15 residues. CDR1 is DFQATT, CDR2 SNEGSKA, per germline (reference sequence).